This TCR beta chain emerged from a study of cytomegalovirus exposure and HLA in healthy donors (dated by TCRdb to between 2016 and 2019). With respect to the entire study: An earlier analysis of about 560 of the donors reported under 300 Gb of sequence data and some 110 million unique TCR beta sequences obtained from 150 million to 200 million T cells. An earlier analysis of 587 of the donors used high-throughput TCR beta sequencing to judge whether each TCR beta V gene segment behaved as functional or pseudogenic. The study aimed to test whether cataloging public T cell receptors could reveal signatures of past pathogen exposure. The study combined high-throughput TCR immunosequencing, statistical association of individual TCRs with disease status, and machine learning to predict cytomegalovirus infection status. Typing coverage differed by locus: A, B, C, DRB1 and DQB1 were typed in about 620-630 donors, DQA1 in 522, DPA1 in around 610, and DPB1 in approximately 450. Donor age, sex, ethnicity and CMV serostatus were collected together with the repertoire data. About 310 gigabases of sequencing data and approximately 93 million unique TCR sequences were included in an early release covering about 600 HLA-typed donors. Every discovery cohort repertoire had been produced on one sequencing platform. Both class I and class II loci were covered by HLA typing, at four-digit resolution. To study patterns of TCR occurrence, a later analysis re-analyzed previously published TCR beta repertoires from around 660 donors and added high-resolution HLA genotyping. Among the roughly 400 genotyped donors, approximately 81% belonged to the genetic ancestry cluster associated with self-reported Caucasian donors. The study profiled the T cell repertoires of under 700 subjects by immunosequencing and related them to cytomegalovirus serostatus. A later genetic analysis used genome-wide SNP genotypes for about 60% of the roughly 700 donors, treating that subset as a discovery cohort. On average, roughly 250,000 unique TCR beta nucleotide sequences were sequenced per donor among 300 to 500 genotyped donors of the cohort, with roughly a sixth of those sequences being non-productive. Because of strong linkage in the cohort, four to six DR-DQ haplotypes were treated as single units for association and clustering. A separate validation cohort of some 130 different subjects was used in addition to the approximately 670-subject first cohort. Rather than drawing on any new phenotypic data, the later analysis identified candidate immune exposures from TCR beta sequences and the way those sequences occurred across donors. Overall results and qualifications from the work: In vitro tests confirmed that a few of the cytomegalovirus-associated TCR beta chains recognize cytomegalovirus antigens. An earlier analysis of some 590 of the donors showed that most TCR beta V segments appeared in productive rearrangements either about 87% or about 30% of the time, which broadly matched IMGT annotations. A total of 150 to 200 TCR beta chains were listed by the study as associated with cytomegalovirus. In a later genetic analysis, a missense DCLRE1C variant was associated with V-gene and J-gene trimming of TCR beta chains, and the association was replicated in an independent cohort. Assigning TCR associations to individual alleles was difficult when HLA alleles, especially DR and DQ, strongly co-occurred. A cluster of highly shared sequence variants was judged likely to represent a technical artifact of the sequencing pipeline. The authors suggested that the approach could potentially be generalized to other disease states and immunological phenotypes. The classifier was reported to diagnose cytomegalovirus status with high specificity and sensitivity in both the original cohort and the validation cohort. A further reported finding was that TCR beta sequences accurately predicted the HLA-A and HLA-B alleles for most subjects in the first cohort. In a later genetic analysis, fewer N-insertions in productive TCRs were reported among donors in an Asian-associated ancestry cluster than the roughly 640-donor mean. In this cohort, only TCR beta chains were sequenced, and detectable features were limited by the absence of alpha or paired-chain data. Specific HLA alleles were associated with 15,000 to 20,000 TCR beta sequences at a false discovery rate of 0.05 in a later analysis. Because counts were too low, under 20 rarely observed V segments, including chromosome 9 orphons, were left out of the earlier analysis of roughly 600 of the donors. A later analysis found that HLA-associated TCR beta chains were more clonally expanded and had lower generation probabilities than equally common non-associated chains. Immune exposure information for the cohort was limited to CMV serostatus. HLA typing was unavailable for some donors at each locus, so association tests used only the typed subset. A later analysis reported that several top co-occurrence clusters appeared linked to parvovirus B19, influenza, CMV and Epstein-Barr virus. While some public TCRs were present in many individuals, most TCR sequences turned up only very rarely across donors. Sequencing depth was assumed to be roughly uniform across donors in the presence/absence analyses, though that assumption may not hold. Some IMGT-functional V segments, including TRBV6-2 and TRBV6-3, could not be told apart with the 87-base-pair reads, so those segments were excluded. Most CMV-associated TCR beta chains appeared to be HLA-restricted in a later analysis, and the HLA associations seemed to be driven largely by CMV exposure. A later analysis found that TCR association rates varied across HLA loci, with DRB1 alleles showing the most associated TCRs and HLA-C alleles the fewest. Linkage disequilibrium might explain the correlated functional status among segregating V segments, but an unknown experimental factor could not be ruled out.

The cohort consisted of approximately 670 healthy bone marrow donors. All cohort members were sampled while nominally healthy, although unrecorded immune exposures were likely present. The donor tested CMV seronegative, placing the donor among the 300 to 450 seronegative members of the cohort. A peripheral blood sample was collected from each donor, and TCR beta sequencing was performed on peripheral blood mononuclear cells. Genomic DNA extraction from the blood cell samples was performed with the Qiagen DNeasy Blood Extraction Kit. CDR1 and CDR2, looked up from the germline V gene, are SGHAT and FQNNGV. The V end gives up 4 bases and the J end 2 bases, leaving 11 bases in the junction not matched to a gene. Its CDR3 holds 17 amino acids, cysteine through phenylalanine. Left in the record is the CDR3 DNA by itself, 51 bases read in frame from the first base. Points on this clone: Its binding antigen is unknown. No much larger clone exists at a distance of one base, and base qualities are not known.

To prepare the library, the immunoSEQ multiplex PCR assay was applied. For the multiplex PCR, a mixture combining 60 forward primers for TCR Vbeta segments and 13 reverse primers for TCR Jbeta segments was used. Amplification of the CDR3 region of rearranged TCR beta genes was performed with a multiplex PCR assay on genomic DNA. The Illumina HiSeq System was used to sequence the amplified TCR beta libraries as 87-base-pair reads. The original methods were these. Across the 500 to 850 repertoires, a later analysis counted about 81 million unique TCR beta chains, around 11 million of which were shared by at least two donors. Raw reads were error-corrected and collapsed into unique sequences with a nearest-neighbor algorithm that merged closely related sequences to remove PCR and sequencing errors. To assign V, D and J gene segments, CDR3 sequences were aligned to IMGT reference sequences. For a sequence to be retained, a match of at least six nucleotides to both a V gene segment and a J gene segment was required. A rearrangement counted as productive if the CDR3 had no stop codons and remained in frame with V and J, and every other rearrangement counted as non-productive. CDR3 was defined by IMGT convention, running from the second conserved V-encoded cysteine to the conserved J-encoded phenylalanine. The earlier analysis of some 540 of the donors excluded any sequence lacking an unambiguous match to a single V gene segment. In an earlier analysis of around 600 of the donors, V segments were called functional above 56.7% productive rearrangements and were called segregating when the between-donor standard deviation exceeded 5%. To diagnose cytomegalovirus status from the catalog of TCR beta chain sequences, a statistical classification framework was built. In a later analysis, TCR nucleotide sequences were compared against IMGT/GENE-DB human TR gene sequences so that V and J genes could be assigned. The TCRdist pipeline was used in a later analysis to assign CDR3 sequences and most-parsimonious VDJ recombination scenarios. In a later analysis, every TCR beta chain was defined by the combination of its CDR3 amino acid sequence and its V-gene family, and reads without a unique V-gene family were dropped. To address suspected cross-contamination and a sequencing artifact, a later analysis removed a few hundred highly shared, low-generation-probability nucleotide sequences. A later analysis calculated a clonal expansion index for each public chain from normalized within-repertoire ranks of inferred template counts. In a later analysis, generation probabilities were computed with a VDJ recombination model fitted to out-of-frame rearrangements, and the resulting probabilities were checked against IGoR. Hypergeometric tests were used in a later analysis to score TCR-TCR, TCR-HLA and TCR-CMV co-occurrence, with a repertoire-size bias correction applied to the TCR pairs. A later analysis estimated false discovery rates by permuting HLA or CMV assignments 20 times. In a later analysis, co-occurring TCRs were grouped with DBSCAN, and TCRdist sequence similarity was added when clustering was performed within HLA-allele-positive subsets. Co-occurrence clustering excluded repertoires with fewer than 30,000 or more than 120,000 public chains, plus five with anomalous nucleotide sharing. TCRdb took this table from immuneACCESS and kept in-frame rearrangements with V and J called. Such tables lack part of the clones; where checked against another copy, unresolved V genes explain under half of the gap, and the rest is unexplained. V and J calls and clone size are copied from that table; D and trimming were computed from the DNA. The sample has over 150,000 clones on record, more than 80% of them singletons. The ten largest clones add up to 1.9% of the sample.

This chain is built from TRBV11-2 and TRBJ1-2; 9 nucleotides in the junction match TRBD1. Sequenced: PBMCs. This receptor was obtained from a young woman in good health and CMV-seronegative. The CDR3 in this case is CASSSLYPGTGNYGYTF. The DNA sequence is TGTGCCAGCAGCTCCTTATATCCCGGGACAGGGAACTATGGCTACACCTTC.